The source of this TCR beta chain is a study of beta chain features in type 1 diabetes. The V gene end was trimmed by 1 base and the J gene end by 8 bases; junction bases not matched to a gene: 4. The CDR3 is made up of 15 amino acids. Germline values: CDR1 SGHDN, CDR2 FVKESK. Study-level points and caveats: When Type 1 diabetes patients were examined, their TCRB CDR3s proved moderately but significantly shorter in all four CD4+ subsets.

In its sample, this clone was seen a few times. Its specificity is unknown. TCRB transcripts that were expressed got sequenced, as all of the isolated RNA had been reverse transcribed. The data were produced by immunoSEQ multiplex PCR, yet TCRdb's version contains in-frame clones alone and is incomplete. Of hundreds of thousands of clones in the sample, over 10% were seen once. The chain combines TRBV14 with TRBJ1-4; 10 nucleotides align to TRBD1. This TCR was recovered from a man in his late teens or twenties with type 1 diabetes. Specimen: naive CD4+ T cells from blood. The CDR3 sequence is CASSQAGQGREKLFF. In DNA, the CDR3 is TGTGCCAGCAGCCAAGCGGGACAGGGGAGGGAAAAACTGTTTTTT.